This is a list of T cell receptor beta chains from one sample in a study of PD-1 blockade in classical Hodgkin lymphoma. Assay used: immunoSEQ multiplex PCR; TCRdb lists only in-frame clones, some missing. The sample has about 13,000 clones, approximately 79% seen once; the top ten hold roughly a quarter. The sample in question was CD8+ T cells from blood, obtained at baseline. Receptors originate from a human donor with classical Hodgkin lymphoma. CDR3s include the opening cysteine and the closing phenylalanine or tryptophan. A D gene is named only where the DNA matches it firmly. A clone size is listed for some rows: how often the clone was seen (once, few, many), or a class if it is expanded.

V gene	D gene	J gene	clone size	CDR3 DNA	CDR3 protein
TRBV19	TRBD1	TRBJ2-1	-	TGTGCCAGTAGTATCCCGGGACAGGGGAGGAATGAGCAGTTCTTC	CASSIPGQGRNEQFF
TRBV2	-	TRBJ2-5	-	TGTGCCAGCAGTGAGGACCAAGAGACCCAGTACTTC	CASSEDQETQYF
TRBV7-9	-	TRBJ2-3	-	TGTGCCAGCACCCATATCCCGGATACGCAGTATTTT	CASTHIPDTQYF
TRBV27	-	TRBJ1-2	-	TGTGCCAGCAGTTCCGGGACAAGCTATGGCTACACCTTC	CASSSGTSYGYTF
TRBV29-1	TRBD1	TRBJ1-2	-	TGCAGCACACCGGGACAGGAGAAAACTAACTATGGCTACACCTTC	CSTPGQEKTNYGYTF
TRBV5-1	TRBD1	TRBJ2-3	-	TGCGCCAGCAGCTTGGAGGTGGGACAGGGGGGCACAGATACGCAGTATTTT	CASSLEVGQGGTDTQYF
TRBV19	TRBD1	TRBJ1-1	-	TGTGCCAGTAGTCCCAGACAGGGGCCCACTGAAGCTTTCTTT	CASSPRQGPTEAFF
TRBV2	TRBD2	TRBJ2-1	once	TGTGCCAGCCTCAGGAACCTAGCGGGGAATGAGCAGTTCTTC	CASLRNLAGNEQFF
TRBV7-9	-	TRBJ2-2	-	TGTGCCAGCAGCTTAGGTTTTGGGGACTCCGGGGAGCTGTTTTTT	CASSLGFGDSGELFF
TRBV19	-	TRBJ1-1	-	TGTGCCAGTAGTATTAGAACCGGGGGGAGGACTGAAGCTTTCTTT	CASSIRTGGRTEAFF
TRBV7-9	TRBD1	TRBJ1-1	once	TGTGCCAGCAGCTCCCGGAGGGGGCGGAACACTGAAGCTTTCTTT	CASSSRRGRNTEAFF
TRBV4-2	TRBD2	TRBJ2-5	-	TGTGCCAGCAGCCCCCGGGCTAGCGGTTACCAAGAGACCCAGTACTTC	CASSPRASGYQETQYF
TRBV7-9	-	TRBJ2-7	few	TGTGCCAGCAGCCAGACGGCCTCCGAGCAGTACTTC	CASSQTASEQYF
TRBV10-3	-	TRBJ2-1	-	TGTGCCATCAGTGAGCAGTCCTACAATGAGCAGTTCTTC	CAISEQSYNEQFF
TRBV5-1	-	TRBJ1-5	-	TGCGCCAGCAGCTTCAGTGGGGTGTTGGGACAGCCCCAGCATTTT	CASSFSGVLGQPQHF
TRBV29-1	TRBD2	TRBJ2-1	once	TGCAGCGTTGAAAGTTTAACTAGCGGGGCCTCCTACAATGAGCAGTTCTTC	CSVESLTSGASYNEQFF
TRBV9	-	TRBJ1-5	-	TGTGCCAGCAGCGTAGCGCCGGGCCCGGGGCAGCCCCAGCATTTT	CASSVAPGPGQPQHF
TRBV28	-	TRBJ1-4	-	TGTGCCAGCAGTTTATTCGAGGGGGTCGTGGATGAAAAACTGTTTTTT	CASSLFEGVVDEKLFF
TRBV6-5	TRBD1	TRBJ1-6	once	TGTGCCAGCAGGGGGACAGCCTCCTATAATTCACCCCTCCACTTT	CASRGTASYNSPLHF
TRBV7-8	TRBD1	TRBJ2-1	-	TGTGCCAGCATCAGAACAGGACAGGGTCGCAATGAGCAGTTCTTC	CASIRTGQGRNEQFF
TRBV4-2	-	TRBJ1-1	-	TGTGCCAGCAGCTTGGGGGGGCAATGGGCTTTCTTT	CASSLGGQWAFF
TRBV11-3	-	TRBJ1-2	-	TGTGCCAGCAGCTATGGCAGCTTCTATGGCTACACCTTC	CASSYGSFYGYTF
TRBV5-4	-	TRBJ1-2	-	TGTGCCAGCATCCTTAAGGACGGTAGACCTAACTATGGCTACACCTTC	CASILKDGRPNYGYTF
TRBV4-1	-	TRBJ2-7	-	TGCGCCAGCAGCCAGCTATACGAGCAGTACTTC	CASSQLYEQYF
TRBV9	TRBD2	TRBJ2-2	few	TGTGCCAGCAGCGTCCCACGGGGCGGGGGGCCTGGCGGGGAGCTGTTTTTT	CASSVPRGGGPGGELFF
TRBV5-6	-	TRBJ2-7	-	TGTGCCAGCAGCAGGGCGGTGGCTGACCGAATCCTCTACGAGCAGTACTTC	CASSRAVADRILYEQYF
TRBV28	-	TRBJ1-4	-	TGTGCCAGCAGTTCTCCACAGGCTATCGGGGAAAAACTGTTTTTT	CASSSPQAIGEKLFF
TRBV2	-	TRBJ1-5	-	TGTGCCAGCAGCGCGGGCCCTACCGAACTTAGCAATCAGCCCCAGCATTTT	CASSAGPTELSNQPQHF
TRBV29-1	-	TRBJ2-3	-	TGCAGCGTTGAAGTGGCAAGCACAGATACGCAGTATTTT	CSVEVASTDTQYF
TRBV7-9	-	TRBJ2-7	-	TGTGCCAGCAGCCCGAGACAGAACTACGAGCAGTACTTC	CASSPRQNYEQYF
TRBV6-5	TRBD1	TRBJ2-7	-	TGTGCCAGCAGCCCACAGGGGGCGAATAAGGAGCAGTACTTC	CASSPQGANKEQYF
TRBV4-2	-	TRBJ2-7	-	TGTGCCAGCAGCCAAGAGGACAAGGAGGTCTACGAGCAGTACTTC	CASSQEDKEVYEQYF
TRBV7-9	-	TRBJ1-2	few	TGTGCCAGCAGCTTACAAGGGCAGGGAGATGGCTACACCTTC	CASSLQGQGDGYTF
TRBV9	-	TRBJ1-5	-	TGTGCCAGCAGCGCGGGGGCCTTAAGTAATTGGCCCCAGCATTTT	CASSAGALSNWPQHF
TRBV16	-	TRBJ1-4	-	TGTGCCAGCAGCCAATGTTTCGGTTGTCACTTAACTAATGAAAAACTGTTTTTT	CASSQCFGCHLTNEKLFF
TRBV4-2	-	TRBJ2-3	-	TGTGCCAGCAGCCAGGGTACCAGCACAGATACGCAGTATTTT	CASSQGTSTDTQYF
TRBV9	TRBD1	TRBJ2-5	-	TGTGCCAGCAGCGTAGAAGGCAGGGGGATTTGGGAGACCCAGTACTTC	CASSVEGRGIWETQYF
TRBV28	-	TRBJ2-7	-	TGTGCCAGCAGTTTCCGGCAGGGAGTGTTCTACGAGCAGTACTTC	CASSFRQGVFYEQYF
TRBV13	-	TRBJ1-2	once	TGTGCCAGCAGCTTAGGTGGCAGGGGCTATGGCTACACCTTC	CASSLGGRGYGYTF
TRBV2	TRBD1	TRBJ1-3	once	TGTGCCAGCAGTATGGGACAGGGAGAAAACACCATATATTTT	CASSMGQGENTIYF
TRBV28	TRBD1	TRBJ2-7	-	TGTGCCAGCAGGGGGGACAGGGGGCTCTACGAGCAGTACTTC	CASRGDRGLYEQYF
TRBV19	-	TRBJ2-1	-	TGTGCCAGTAGTATAGGACAGAGGAGCTCCTACAATGAGCAGTTCTTC	CASSIGQRSSYNEQFF
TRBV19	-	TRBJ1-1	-	TGTGCCAGTAGTATCCCCCCGGGGGGGAACACTGAAGCTTTCTTT	CASSIPPGGNTEAFF
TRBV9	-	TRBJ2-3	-	TGTGCCAGCAGCGTAGTTCGAACTAGCACAGATACGCAGTATTTT	CASSVVRTSTDTQYF
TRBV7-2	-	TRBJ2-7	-	TGTGCCAGCACCCCCACAGCAAGCTACGAGCAGTACTTC	CASTPTASYEQYF
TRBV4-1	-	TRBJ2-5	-	TGCGCCAGCAGCCAGTGGGGGGAAGCTGGGGAGACCCAGTACTTC	CASSQWGEAGETQYF
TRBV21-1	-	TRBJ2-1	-	TGTGCCAGCAGCGGCCGGGGGACTAGCAAGGATGAGCAGTTCTTC	CASSGRGTSKDEQFF
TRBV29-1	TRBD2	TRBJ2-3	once	TGCAGCGTTGAAGTGGCAGCGGGGGGCTCGTTAGATACGCAGTATTTT	CSVEVAAGGSLDTQYF
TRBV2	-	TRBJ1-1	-	TGTGCCAGCAGTGAATCGATGGGGACTGAAGCTTTCTTT	CASSESMGTEAFF
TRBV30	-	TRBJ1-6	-	TGTGCCTGGAGTGTAAAGGAGAATTCACCCCTCCACTTT	CAWSVKENSPLHF
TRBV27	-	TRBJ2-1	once	TGTGCCAGCAGTTCCGAGCCGGGGCGAAGCTCCTACAATGAGCAGTTCTTC	CASSSEPGRSSYNEQFF
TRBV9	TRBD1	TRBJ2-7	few	TGTGCCAGCAGCCCTCGACAGGGGAGGATGGAGCAGTACTTC	CASSPRQGRMEQYF